These T cell receptor beta chains were read from a single sample in a study of blood T cell repertoires in COVID-19. Profiling relied on immunoSEQ multiplex PCR, and the TCRdb table lists in-frame clones only, not all of them. The profile shows about 480,000 clones, 75% to 90% of them singletons. Sequences were obtained from peripheral blood. The origin of the receptors is a man younger than 35 with COVID-19, enrolled during active disease. Each CDR3 is given with its conserved first and last residue. D genes are given only for firm matches. The size field is filled for only some rows; it gives once, few, many or a size class.

clone_size j_call d_call v_call cdr3_nt cdr3_aa
NA TRBJ2-2 TRBD2 TRBV7-7 TGTGCTAGCATCCACAAGGGGGCTAGCGGGAATACCGGGGAGCTGTTTTTT CASIHKGASGNTGELFF
NA TRBJ2-5 TRBD1 TRBV18 TGTGCCAGCTACTGGACAGGGGGTAACCAAGAGACCCAGTACTTC CASYWTGGNQETQYF
NA TRBJ2-1 NA TRBV19 TGTGCCAGTAGTCCCTGGGTCCCCGGGAGTGAGCAGTTCTTC CASSPWVPGSEQFF
NA TRBJ1-6 TRBD1 TRBV7-9 TGTGCCAGCAGCTTAGGAGGGGGCGGTAATAATTCACCCCTCCACTTT CASSLGGGGNNSPLHF
NA TRBJ1-5 NA TRBV2 TGTGCCAGTAGGCGTGGGCCAGCAGAGCCCCAGCATTTT CASRRGPAEPQHF
NA TRBJ2-1 TRBD2 TRBV4-1 TGCGCCAGTACTAGGGCTAGCGGGAGTGGAAATGAGCAGTTCTTC CASTRASGSGNEQFF
NA TRBJ2-7 NA TRBV7-9 TGTGCCAGCAGCCTCTCCAGGGGAAACCACGAGCAGTACTTC CASSLSRGNHEQYF
NA TRBJ1-1 TRBD1 TRBV10-2 TGCGCCAGCACCCTGCTTACAGGGGCTGAAGCTTTCTTT CASTLLTGAEAFF
NA TRBJ2-3 TRBD2 TRBV5-1 TGCGCCAGCAGCCCAAGGACTAGCGGGAGTGTCACAGATACGCAGTATTTT CASSPRTSGSVTDTQYF
few TRBJ1-5 NA TRBV18 TGTGCCAGCTCCGCGTCGGGGAATCAGCCCCAGCATTTT CASSASGNQPQHF
NA TRBJ2-2 NA TRBV7-3 TGTGCCAGCAGCGGTGTCGGAGGAGGAACCGGGGAGCTGTTTTTT CASSGVGGGTGELFF
NA TRBJ2-5 NA TRBV5-1 TGCGCCAGCAGCTTGAGGTTCTCGAGCAGGGTGGAGACCCAGTACTTC CASSLRFSSRVETQYF
NA TRBJ1-2 NA TRBV3-1/TRBV3-2 TGTGCCAGCAGCCAAGATCAGGGAATCAATGGCTACACCTTC CASSQDQGINGYTF
NA TRBJ2-1 TRBD2 TRBV15 TGTGCCACCTCTTCCATGGGGCGGGAGAGGAGGAATGAGCAGTTCTTC CATSSMGRERRNEQFF
NA TRBJ2-3 TRBD2 TRBV9 TGTGCCAGCAGCGTAGCTCTAGCGGGAAGCACAGATACGCAGTATTTT CASSVALAGSTDTQYF
NA TRBJ2-1 NA TRBV25-1 TGTGCCAGCAGTGAAGGCGCAGGCAGAAACAATGAGCAGTTCTTC CASSEGAGRNNEQFF
NA TRBJ1-4 TRBD1 TRBV7-9 TGTGCCAGCAGCTTAGTTTGGGACAGGGCTAATGAAAAACTGTTTTTT CASSLVWDRANEKLFF
NA TRBJ1-2 NA TRBV18 TGTGCCAGCTCAGGGATACAGGGACTAGGTGGCTACACCTTC CASSGIQGLGGYTF
NA TRBJ2-1 TRBD2 TRBV19 TGTGCCAGTAGACCTAGCGGCTACAATGAGCAGTTCTTC CASRPSGYNEQFF
NA TRBJ2-7 TRBD2 TRBV6-5 TGTGCCAGCAGCCCGGGAGGGTACGAGCAGTACTTC CASSPGGYEQYF
once TRBJ2-1 TRBD2 TRBV4-2 TGTGCCAGCAGCCAAGGACTAGCCGATGGGGATGAGCAGTTCTTC CASSQGLADGDEQFF
NA TRBJ1-2 NA TRBV6-5 TGTGCCAGCAGTTACATTCCACTCGCCGCCGGGGGGGGCTACACCTTC CASSYIPLAAGGGYTF
NA TRBJ2-5 NA TRBV5-5 TGTGCCAGCAGCTTGTTATCTCGGTACGGAGAGACCCAGTACTTC CASSLLSRYGETQYF
NA TRBJ2-7 NA TRBV11-3 TGTGCCAGCAGCTTAGACAGGGCCTACGAGCAGTACTTC CASSLDRAYEQYF
NA TRBJ1-2 NA TRBV12-3/TRBV12-4 TGTGCCAGCAGTTACTCAGGGGCGCGGGGCTACACCTTC CASSYSGARGYTF
NA TRBJ2-1 TRBD2 TRBV10-1 TGCGCCAGCAGTCAGCGGGGGGCCTCCAATGAGCAGTTCTTC CASSQRGASNEQFF
NA TRBJ1-5 NA TRBV6-1 TGTGCCAGCAGTGAATTTGGGGGCCTCGGGAAGCCCCAGCATTTT CASSEFGGLGKPQHF
NA TRBJ2-1 NA TRBV3-1/TRBV3-2 TGTGCCAGCAGCTCACGGACTGACAATGAGCAGTTCTTC CASSSRTDNEQFF
few TRBJ1-5 TRBD1 TRBV24-1 TGTGCCACCAGTGATTCTACGGACAGGGCTGGGCAGCCCCAGCATTTT CATSDSTDRAGQPQHF
NA TRBJ2-5 NA TRBV30 TGTGCCTGGGACTTAGGGGTCCAAGAGACCCAGTACTTC CAWDLGVQETQYF
NA TRBJ1-3 NA TRBV7-2 TGTGCCAGCAGCTCAGCCTCAGGGCACTCTGGAAACACCATATATTTT CASSSASGHSGNTIYF
NA TRBJ2-5 NA TRBV15 TGTGCCACCCGTGCCCAACGGGGGACCCAAGAGACCCAGTACTTC CATRAQRGTQETQYF
NA TRBJ2-1 NA TRBV7-3 TGTGCCAGCAGCCTGGCGGGGACCTCCCGCGGGCAGTTCTTC CASSLAGTSRGQFF
once TRBJ2-3 NA TRBV5-1 TGCGCCAGCAGCTTGGACGGGAGCGAAGCAGATACGCAGTATTTT CASSLDGSEADTQYF
NA TRBJ1-4 NA TRBV18 TGTGCCAGCTCACCATTGGGGAGTGGTGATGAAAAACTGTTTTTT CASSPLGSGDEKLFF
NA TRBJ2-5 NA TRBV7-3 TGTGCCAGCAGCGGGGCCTTCCAAGAGACCCAGTACTTC CASSGAFQETQYF
NA TRBJ1-1 NA TRBV5-1 TGCGCCAGCAGCTTGGTGAACGGGGGGAACACTGAAGCTTTCTTT CASSLVNGGNTEAFF
NA TRBJ1-4 NA TRBV5-1 TGCGCCAGCAGCTTAATAGGGGCCGATAATGAAAAACTGTTTTTT CASSLIGADNEKLFF
NA TRBJ1-5 TRBD1 TRBV11-2 TGTGCCAGCAGTCCGGAAGGGACAGGTTCTCGGCCCCAGCATTTT CASSPEGTGSRPQHF
NA TRBJ2-1 NA TRBV4-1 TGCGCCAGCAGCCGCGTTTCACAGGTACCCCACCTCGACAATGAGCAGTTCTTC CASSRVSQVPHLDNEQFF
NA TRBJ1-5 TRBD1 TRBV2 TGTGCCAGCAGCCCACAGGGGACCAATCAGCCCCAGCATTTT CASSPQGTNQPQHF
NA TRBJ2-1 NA TRBV14 TGTGCCAGCAGCCAATACCGAAGCGGCAATGAGCAGTTCTTC CASSQYRSGNEQFF
NA TRBJ2-4 TRBD1 TRBV6-5 TGTGCCAGCACTCACTCGACAGGGGCCAAAAACATTCAGTACTTC CASTHSTGAKNIQYF
NA TRBJ2-7 NA TRBV4-1 TGCGCCAGCAGCCCCAGCGGGACAGGAGTATACGAGCAGTACTTC CASSPSGTGVYEQYF
NA TRBJ1-3 NA TRBV19 TGTGCCAGTAGTACCGGGGGAACTGGAAACACCATATATTTT CASSTGGTGNTIYF
NA TRBJ1-1 NA TRBV5-7 TGTGCCAGCCTTATAGGAGAGAGGGACACTGAAGCTTTCTTT CASLIGERDTEAFF
NA TRBJ2-1 TRBD2 TRBV7-6 TGTGCCAGCAGCTTAGGATCGGGGGGGATTCTTGAGCAGTTCTTC CASSLGSGGILEQFF
NA TRBJ2-7 NA TRBV19 TGTGCCAGTAGTCGGGGGGGGACAGGGCCCTACGAGCAGTACTTC CASSRGGTGPYEQYF
NA TRBJ2-1 TRBD2 TRBV19 TGTGCCAGCAGTATCCCTTCTAGCGGCCCCTCCTACAATGAGCAGTTCTTC CASSIPSSGPSYNEQFF
NA TRBJ2-3 TRBD1 TRBV11-1 TGTGCCAGCAGCCTCCCGGGACAGGGGGCAGATACGCAGTATTTT CASSLPGQGADTQYF
NA TRBJ2-7 TRBD2 TRBV25-1 TGTGCCAGCAGGAGCGGGAGCTCCTACGAGCAGTACTTC CASRSGSSYEQYF
NA TRBJ2-6 NA TRBV7-2 TGTGCCAGCAGCTACGGGGGGCTTGGGGCCAACGTCCTGACTTTC CASSYGGLGANVLTF
few TRBJ2-7 NA TRBV25-1 TGTGCCAGCAGGGGACAATACGAGCAGTACTTC CASRGQYEQYF
NA TRBJ2-2 TRBD1 TRBV2 TGTGCCAGCAGTGAAGCGCTTTTGACAGGGTCCTCCGGGGAGCTGTTTTTT CASSEALLTGSSGELFF
NA TRBJ2-7 TRBD1 TRBV18 TGTGCCAGCTCACCCCAGACAGGGCCGAGGGAGCAGTACTTC CASSPQTGPREQYF
NA TRBJ1-1 NA TRBV6-5 TGTGCCAGCAGTTACTCCGCAGAAAACACTGAAGCTTTCTTT CASSYSAENTEAFF
NA TRBJ2-2 TRBD2 TRBV9 TGTGCCAGCAGCGTAGGAACCTTGGCGGGGGTCGGCACCGGGGAGCTGTTTTTT CASSVGTLAGVGTGELFF